Presented here are 19 T cell receptor beta chains from one specimen sequenced in a study of radiotherapy plus CTLA-4 blockade in lung cancer. Generated by immunoSEQ multiplex PCR, the TCRdb table keeps only in-frame clones and is missing some. The sample has 40,000 or so clones; around 79% are singletons. The specimen was peripheral blood, collected from a patient treated with radiotherapy plus ipilimumab. The source of these receptors is a human donor with non-small cell lung cancer who had stable disease on radiotherapy plus ipilimumab.

This clone was detected a few times. This chain uses TRBV6-1 with TRBJ1-3; D not certain. CDR1 is MNHNS, CDR2 SASEGT, per germline. The CDR3 loop spans 12 amino acids. In DNA, the CDR3 is TGTGCTTTACAGAGCTCTGGAAACACCATATATTTT. Residues: CALQSSGNTIYF.

This chain links TRBV27 with TRBJ1-1; 7 nucleotides agree with TRBD1. The CDR3 has 15 amino acids. Trimming removed 6 bases from V and 2 bases from J; junction bases left unmatched: 9. The germline gives CDR1 MNHEY, CDR2 SMNVEV (reference sequence). The CDR3 loop reads CASSQTDRFNTEAFF. The CDR3 DNA follows: TGTGCCAGCAGCCAAACGGACAGGTTTAACACTGAAGCTTTCTTT.

V is TRBV15 and J is TRBJ2-2, with a tentative D call TRBD1 (5 bases). V lost 5 bases and J 4 bases, leaving 11 bases between the germline ends. Germline V lookup: CDR1 LNHNV, CDR2 YYDKDF (reference sequence). CDR3 length equals 14 residues. The CDR3 reads CATSSGRVTGELFF. The CDR3, as DNA: TGTGCCACCAGCTCGGGCAGGGTCACCGGGGAGCTGTTTTTT.

The gene calls are TRBV29-1 and TRBJ1-3; no reliable D call. This CDR3 spans 15 amino acids. The germline V gene has CDR1 SQVTM and CDR2 ANQGSEA. Trimming shortened V by 8 bases and J by 0 bases, and 17 bases separated the two germline ends. This chain's CDR3 is CSSMTGSGSGNTIYF. Here the CDR3 DNA reads TGCAGCTCAATGACGGGGTCTGGCTCTGGAAACACCATATATTTT.

This clone was seen only once. The chain is built from TRBV19 and TRBJ1-5; D remains unclear. V lost 7 bases to trimming and J lost 0 bases, with 13 bases between them. CDR1 is LNHDA, CDR2 SQIVND, per germline (reference sequence). This CDR3 contains 15 residues. This chain's CDR3 is CASISGRNSNQPQHF. CDR3 DNA sequence: TGTGCCAGTATTTCCGGCCGGAATAGCAATCAGCCCCAGCATTTT.

This chain joins TRBV13 and TRBJ1-3, with 7 bases matching TRBD1. Germline V CDR1 and CDR2: PRHDT, FYEKMQ (reference sequence). CDR3 length: 17 amino acids. V was pared by 5 bases and J by 2 bases, with 12 bases of the junction left unmatched. The CDR3 protein is CASSVRRAGGAGNTIYF. The DNA of the CDR3 is TGTGCCAGCAGCGTTAGAAGGGCAGGGGGTGCTGGAAACACCATATATTTT.

The V and J genes are TRBV11-2 and TRBJ1-1; a weak D match, TRBD1 (5 bases). V shed 1 base and J shed 13 bases, with 31 bases lying between them. Germline values: CDR1 SGHAT, CDR2 FQNNGV. The CDR3 is made up of 18 amino acids. The CDR3 region has the DNA TGTGCCAGCAGCTTAGGCCGGCCGCGGGGGGTGGAGTGGCTGGTGGGTTTCTTT. Residues: CASSLGRPRGVEWLVGFF.

V and J are TRBV7-2 and TRBJ1-4, with unresolved D. V lost 1 base and J 7 bases, leaving 22 bases between the germline ends. Germline V gives CDR1 SGHTA, CDR2 FQGNSA. CDR3 length: 18 amino acids. CDR3 sequence reads: CASSLVSGSALEFEKLFF. The CDR3 coding sequence is TGTGCCAGCAGCTTAGTGTCGGGCAGCGCGCTGGAATTTGAAAAACTGTTTTTT.

The chain combines TRBV28 with TRBJ1-4; D call uncertain. V was pared by 3 bases and J by 0 bases, with 5 bases between. CDR1 MDHEN and CDR2 SYDVKM come from the germline V gene. This CDR3 is 14 amino acids long. The chain's CDR3 is CASSFPPTNEKLFF. The DNA of the CDR3 is TGTGCCAGCAGTTTCCCTCCAACTAATGAAAAACTGTTTTTT.

The genes are TRBV19 and TRBJ1-5; possible D gene TRBD1, 5 bases. V shed 3 bases and J shed 4 bases, with 16 bases lying between them. Germline V gene sequence: CDR1 LNHDA, CDR2 SQIVND (reference sequence). The CDR3 spans 16 residues. The DNA for the CDR3 is TGTGCCAGTAGTATGATTGGGGGAGCGGGTAATCAGCCCCAGCATTTT. It encodes CASSMIGGAGNQPQHF. Complete variable domain (other parts from reference TRBV19 and TRBJ1-5): DGGITQSPKYLFRKEGQNVTLSCEQNLNHDAMYWYRQDPGQGLRLIYYSQIVNDFQKGDIAEGYSVSREKKESFPLTVTSAQKNPTAFYLCASSMIGGAGNQPQHFGDGTRLSIL.

V is TRBV11-2 and J is TRBJ2-7; the D gene is possibly TRBD1 (6 bases). Germline lookup yields CDR1 SGHAT and CDR2 FQNNGV. CDR3 length equals 14 residues. V lost 1 base to trimming and J lost 7 bases, with 14 bases between them. CDR3 nucleotides: TGTGCCAGCAGCTTAGTGGACAGTCGGAAAGAGCAGTACGTC. It encodes CASSLVDSRKEQYV.

The chain recombines TRBV19 with TRBJ2-3, with a possible D match to TRBD1 (5 bases). The germline CDR1 and CDR2 sequences are LNHDA and SQIVND (reference sequence). The CDR3 is 14 residues long. V was cut by 7 bases and J by 2 bases, with 13 bases left in between. The CDR3 coding sequence is TGTGCCAGTAACCTGATAGGGGCCACAGATACGCAGTATTTT. The encoded protein is CASNLIGATDTQYF.

Only a few counts were recorded for this clone. In the same sample, other DNA sequences code for this CDR3. V gene TRBV9 combines with J gene TRBJ1-1; D is unresolved. Germline V gene data show CDR1 as SGDLS and CDR2 as YYNGEE. V was pared by 0 bases and J by 1 base, with 7 bases between. The CDR3 loop spans 14 amino acids. DNA of the CDR3: TGTGCCAGCAGCGTAGTGCCAGAGAACACTGAAGCTTTCTTT. Residues: CASSVVPENTEAFF.

J is TRBJ2-2 and V is TRBV7-6; no definite D call. V was cut by 1 base and J by 14 bases, with 20 bases left in between. This CDR3 comprises 15 residues. Germline-derived CDR1 and CDR2 are SGHVS and FNYEAQ. This CDR3 is CASSLVTAATTELFF. Here the CDR3 DNA reads TGTGCCAGCAGCTTAGTCACTGCGGCCACGACGGAACTGTTTTTT.

This sequence joins TRBV28 and TRBJ1-5, with D possibly matching TRBD1 (6 bases). Germline CDR1 is MDHEN and CDR2 is SYDVKM. Trimming stripped 5 bases from V and 7 bases from J, with 21 bases between. There are 16 residues in the CDR3. CDR3 amino acids: CASSNPGASGGQPQHF. The CDR3 DNA sequence: TGTGCCAGCAGTAACCCAGGGGCCTCGGGGGGACAGCCCCAGCATTTT.

The rearrangement joins TRBV5-1 to TRBJ1-6; 7 bases agree with TRBD1. Germline CDR1 reads SGHRS; CDR2 reads YFSETQ. The CDR3 runs 13 residues. V lost 4 bases, J lost 6 bases, and 1 base stayed unmatched. The CDR3 loop is CASSRDSNSPLHF. The CDR3 DNA follows: TGCGCCAGCAGCCGGGACAGTAATTCACCCCTCCACTTT.

The rearrangement uses TRBV30 and TRBJ1-5; D is undetermined. Trimming took 1 base from V and 0 from J, leaving 10 bases between them. In germline, CDR1 is GTSNPN, CDR2 SVGIG (reference sequence). The CDR3 has 15 residues. The CDR3 is CAWSGRVASNQPQHF. As DNA, the CDR3 is TGTGCCTGGAGTGGGAGAGTGGCTAGCAATCAGCCCCAGCATTTT.

This rearrangement joins TRBV5-6 to TRBJ2-2, with 12 bases matching TRBD1. This CDR3 comprises 15 residues. Germline V gene data show CDR1 as SGHDT and CDR2 as YYEEEE. J lost 8 bases, V lost 2 bases, and 4 bases had no gene match. The DNA for the CDR3 is TGTGCCAGCAGCTTACGGGACAGGGGGCTGGGGGAGCTGTTTTTT. Protein product: CASSLRDRGLGELFF.

This clone was detected once. The rearrangement links TRBV27 to TRBJ1-2; tentatively, D is TRBD1 (5 bases). Germline values: CDR1 MNHEY, CDR2 SMNVEV (reference sequence). This CDR3 region has 14 residues. The V gene lost 4 bases and the J gene lost 2 bases, with 11 bases spanning the gap. The CDR3 bases are TGTGCCAGCAGTTCCAGGGTTAGCAACTATGGCTACACCTTC. Protein: CASSSRVSNYGYTF.